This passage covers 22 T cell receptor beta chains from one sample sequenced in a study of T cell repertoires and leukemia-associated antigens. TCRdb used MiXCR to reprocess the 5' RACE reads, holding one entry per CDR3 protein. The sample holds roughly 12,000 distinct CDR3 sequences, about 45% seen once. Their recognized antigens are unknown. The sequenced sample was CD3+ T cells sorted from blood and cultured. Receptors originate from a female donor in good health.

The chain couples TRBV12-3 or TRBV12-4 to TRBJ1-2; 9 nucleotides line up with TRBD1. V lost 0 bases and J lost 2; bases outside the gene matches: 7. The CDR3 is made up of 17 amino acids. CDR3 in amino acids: CASSLARHRGLNYGYTF. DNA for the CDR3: TGTGCCAGCAGTTTAGCGAGACACAGGGGGCTCAACTATGGCTACACCTTC.

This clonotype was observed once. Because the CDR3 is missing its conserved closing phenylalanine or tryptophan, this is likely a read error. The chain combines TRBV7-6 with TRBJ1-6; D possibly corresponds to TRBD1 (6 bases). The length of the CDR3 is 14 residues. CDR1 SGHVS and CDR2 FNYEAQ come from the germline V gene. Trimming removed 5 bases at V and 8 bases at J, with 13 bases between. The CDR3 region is CASSPAGGHSPLHS. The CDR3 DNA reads TGTGCCAGCAGCCCCGCGGGGGGCCATTCACCCCTCCACTCT.

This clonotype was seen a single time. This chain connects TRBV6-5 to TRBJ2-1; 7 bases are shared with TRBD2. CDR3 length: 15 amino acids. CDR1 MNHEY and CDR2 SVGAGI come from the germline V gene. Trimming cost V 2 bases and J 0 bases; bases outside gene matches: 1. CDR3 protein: CASSYGGSSYNEQFF. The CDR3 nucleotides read TGTGCCAGCAGTTACGGCGGGAGCTCCTACAATGAGCAGTTCTTC.

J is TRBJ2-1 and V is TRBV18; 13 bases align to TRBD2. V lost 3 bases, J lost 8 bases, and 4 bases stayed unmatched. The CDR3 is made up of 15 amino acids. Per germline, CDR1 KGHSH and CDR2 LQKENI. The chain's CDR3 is CASSPRLAGGDEQFF. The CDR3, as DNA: TGTGCCAGCTCACCTCGACTAGCGGGAGGCGATGAGCAGTTCTTC.

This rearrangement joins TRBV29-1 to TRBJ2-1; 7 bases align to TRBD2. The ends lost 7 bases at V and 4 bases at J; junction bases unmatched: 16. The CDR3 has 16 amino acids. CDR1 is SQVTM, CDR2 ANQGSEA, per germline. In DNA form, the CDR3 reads TGCAGCGATACATCGGGGCTAGCGGTTATTTACAATGAGCAGTTCTTC. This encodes CSDTSGLAVIYNEQFF.

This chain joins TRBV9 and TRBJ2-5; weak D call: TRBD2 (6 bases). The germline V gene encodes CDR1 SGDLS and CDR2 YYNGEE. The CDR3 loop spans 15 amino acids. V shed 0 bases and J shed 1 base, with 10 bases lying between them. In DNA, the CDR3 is TGTGCCAGCAGCGTAGCCGGGGGACTCCAAGAGACCCAGTACTTC. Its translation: CASSVAGGLQETQYF.

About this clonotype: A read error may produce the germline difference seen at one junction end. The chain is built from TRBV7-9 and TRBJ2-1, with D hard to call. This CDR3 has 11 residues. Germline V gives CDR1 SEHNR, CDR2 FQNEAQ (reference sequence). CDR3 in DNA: TGCGCCAGCAGCCCAGACATTGAGCAGCTCTTC. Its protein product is CASSPDIEQLF.

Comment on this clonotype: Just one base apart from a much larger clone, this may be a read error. The CDR3: CASSRGLAVRTDTQYF. As DNA, the CDR3 is TGTGCCAGCAGCCGGGGACTAGCAGTAAGAACAGATACGCAGTATTTT. The V gene is TRBV5-4, the J gene TRBJ2-3, with 9 bases matching TRBD2. J lost 3 bases, V lost 4 bases, and 9 bases had no gene match. Germline lookup yields CDR1 SGHNT and CDR2 YYREEE (reference sequence). There are 16 residues in the CDR3.

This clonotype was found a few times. The CDR3 DNA reads as TGTGCCAGCAGCCTGAGCTCCGAGCAGTACTTC. Its translation: CASSLSSEQYF. The chain uses TRBV7-2 and TRBJ2-7; D is unclear. The CDR3 consists of 11 residues. Germline V CDR1 and CDR2: SGHTA, FQGNSA. V dropped 5 bases and J dropped 6 bases, with 8 bases sitting between them. The full variable domain, with the rest looked up from reference TRBV7-2 and TRBJ2-7, is GAGVSQSPSNKVTEKGKDVELRCDPISGHTALYWYRQSLGQGLEFLIYFQGNSAPDKSGLPSDRFSAERTGGSVSTLTIQRTQQEDSAVYLCASSLSSEQYFGPGTRLTVT.

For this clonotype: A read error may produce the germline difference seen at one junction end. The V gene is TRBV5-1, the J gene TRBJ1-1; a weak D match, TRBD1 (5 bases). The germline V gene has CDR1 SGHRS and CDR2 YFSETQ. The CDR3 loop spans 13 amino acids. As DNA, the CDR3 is TGCGCCGGCAGGCGGGACGAGAACACTGAAGCTTTCTTT. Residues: CAGRRDENTEAFF.

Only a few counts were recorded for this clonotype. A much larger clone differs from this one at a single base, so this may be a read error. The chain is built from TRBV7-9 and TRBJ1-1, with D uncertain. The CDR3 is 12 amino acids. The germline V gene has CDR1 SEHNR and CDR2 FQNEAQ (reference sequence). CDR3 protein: CVSSLVVTEAFF. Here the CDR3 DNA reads TGTGTCAGCAGCTTAGTTGTCACTGAAGCTTTCTTT.

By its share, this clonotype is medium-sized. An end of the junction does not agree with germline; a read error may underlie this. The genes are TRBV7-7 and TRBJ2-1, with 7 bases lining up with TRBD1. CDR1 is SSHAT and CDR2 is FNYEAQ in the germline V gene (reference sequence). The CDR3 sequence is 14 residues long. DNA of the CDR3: TGTGCTAGCAGCCCCGACAGGGTTGGCAATGAGCAGTTCTTC. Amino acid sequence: CASSPDRVGNEQFF.

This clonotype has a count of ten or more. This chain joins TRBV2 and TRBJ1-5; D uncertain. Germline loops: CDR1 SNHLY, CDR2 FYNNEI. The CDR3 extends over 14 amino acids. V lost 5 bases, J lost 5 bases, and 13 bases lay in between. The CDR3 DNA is TGTGCCAGCAGTCTAAGCAGGAATTATCAGCCCCAGCATTTT. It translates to CASSLSRNYQPQHF.

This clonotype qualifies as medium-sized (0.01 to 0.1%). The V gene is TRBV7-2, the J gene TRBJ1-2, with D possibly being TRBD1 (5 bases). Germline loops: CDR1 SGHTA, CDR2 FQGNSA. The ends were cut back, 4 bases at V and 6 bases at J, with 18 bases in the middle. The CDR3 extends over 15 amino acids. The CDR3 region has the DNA TGTGCCAGCAGCTCGCGGGACGCGGGTCGACATGGCTACACCTTC. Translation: CASSSRDAGRHGYTF. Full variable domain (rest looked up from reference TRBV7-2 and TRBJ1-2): GAGVSQSPSNKVTEKGKDVELRCDPISGHTALYWYRQSLGQGLEFLIYFQGNSAPDKSGLPSDRFSAERTGGSVSTLTIQRTQQEDSAVYLCASSSRDAGRHGYTFGSGTRLTVV.

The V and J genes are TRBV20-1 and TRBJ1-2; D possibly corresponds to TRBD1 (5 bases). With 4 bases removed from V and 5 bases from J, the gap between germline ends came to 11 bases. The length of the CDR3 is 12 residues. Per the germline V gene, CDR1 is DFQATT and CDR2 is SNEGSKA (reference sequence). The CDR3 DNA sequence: TGCAGTGCTACAGGGTCGAGGTATGGCTACACCTTC. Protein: CSATGSRYGYTF.

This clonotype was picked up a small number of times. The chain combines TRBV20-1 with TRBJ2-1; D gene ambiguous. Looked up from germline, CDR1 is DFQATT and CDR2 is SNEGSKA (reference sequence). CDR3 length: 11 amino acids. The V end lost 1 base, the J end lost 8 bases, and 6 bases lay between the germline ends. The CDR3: CSARVWDEQFF. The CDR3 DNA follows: TGCAGTGCTAGAGTATGGGATGAGCAGTTCTTC.

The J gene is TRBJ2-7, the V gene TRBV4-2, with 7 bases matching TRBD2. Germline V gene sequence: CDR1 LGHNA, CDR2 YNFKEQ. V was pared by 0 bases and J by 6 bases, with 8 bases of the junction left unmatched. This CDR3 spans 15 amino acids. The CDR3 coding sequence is TGTGCCAGCAGCCAAGACGGAGGGAGGGCCGCCGAGCAGTACTTC. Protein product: CASSQDGGRAAEQYF.

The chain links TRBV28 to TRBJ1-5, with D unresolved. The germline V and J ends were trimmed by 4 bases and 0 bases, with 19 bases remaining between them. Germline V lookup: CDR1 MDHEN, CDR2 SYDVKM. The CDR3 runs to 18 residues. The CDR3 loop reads CASSSYGRPTDSNQPQHF. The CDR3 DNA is TGTGCCAGCAGTTCGTACGGACGGCCAACAGATAGCAATCAGCCCCAGCATTTT.

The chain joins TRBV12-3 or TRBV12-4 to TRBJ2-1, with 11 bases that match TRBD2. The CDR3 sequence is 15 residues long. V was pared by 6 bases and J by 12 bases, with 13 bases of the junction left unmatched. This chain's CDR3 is CASSTPGLAVYGQFF. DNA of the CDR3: TGTGCCAGCAGCACTCCGGGACTAGCGGTATACGGGCAGTTCTTC.

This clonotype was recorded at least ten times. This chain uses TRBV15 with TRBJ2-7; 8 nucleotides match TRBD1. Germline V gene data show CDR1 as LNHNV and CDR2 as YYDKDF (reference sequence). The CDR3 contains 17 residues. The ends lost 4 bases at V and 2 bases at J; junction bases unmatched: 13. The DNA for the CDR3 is TGTGCCACCAGCATCCAACCTTTAGGGACAGGACCCTACGAGCAGTACTTC. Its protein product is CATSIQPLGTGPYEQYF.

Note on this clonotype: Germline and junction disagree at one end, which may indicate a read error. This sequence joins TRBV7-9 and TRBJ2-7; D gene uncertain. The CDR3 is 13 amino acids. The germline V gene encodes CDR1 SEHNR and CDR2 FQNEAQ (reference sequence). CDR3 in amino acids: CASSLLVSYEQYF. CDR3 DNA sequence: TGTGCCAGCAGCTTATTGGTCTCCTATGAGCAGTACTTC. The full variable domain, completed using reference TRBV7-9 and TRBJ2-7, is DTGVSQNPRHKITKRGQNVTFRCDPISEHNRLYWYRQTLGQGPEFLTYFQNEAQLEKSRLLSDRFSAERPKGSFSTLEIQRTEQGDSAMYLCASSLLVSYEQYFGPGTRLTVT.

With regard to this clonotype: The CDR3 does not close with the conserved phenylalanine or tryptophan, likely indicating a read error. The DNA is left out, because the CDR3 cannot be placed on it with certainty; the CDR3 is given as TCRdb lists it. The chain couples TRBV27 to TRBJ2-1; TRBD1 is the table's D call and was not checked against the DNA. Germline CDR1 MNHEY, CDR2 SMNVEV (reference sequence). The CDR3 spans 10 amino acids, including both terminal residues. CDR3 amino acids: CASSQTGHSY.